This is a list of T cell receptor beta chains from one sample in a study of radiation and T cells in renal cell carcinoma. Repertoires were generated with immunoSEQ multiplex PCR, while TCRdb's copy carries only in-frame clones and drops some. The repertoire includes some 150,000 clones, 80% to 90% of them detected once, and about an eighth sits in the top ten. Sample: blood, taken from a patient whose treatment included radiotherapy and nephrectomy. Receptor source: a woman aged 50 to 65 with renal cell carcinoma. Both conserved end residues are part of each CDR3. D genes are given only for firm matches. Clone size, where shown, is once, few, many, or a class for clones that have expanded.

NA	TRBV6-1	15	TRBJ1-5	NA	CASRREGQGNQPQHF	TGTGCCAGCAGGAGAGAGGGGCAGGGGAATCAGCCCCAGCATTTT
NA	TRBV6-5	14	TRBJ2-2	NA	CASRRTATGGELFF	TGTGCCAGCAGACGGACAGCCACTGGCGGGGAGCTGTTTTTT
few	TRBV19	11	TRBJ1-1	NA	CASNWGAEAFF	TGTGCCAGTAACTGGGGAGCTGAAGCTTTCTTT
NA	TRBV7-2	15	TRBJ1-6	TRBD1	CASSSGGQGNSPLHF	TGTGCCAGCAGCTCCGGGGGACAGGGGAATTCACCCCTCCACTTT
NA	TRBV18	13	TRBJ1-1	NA	CASTEGGGTEAFF	TGTGCCAGCACCGAAGGAGGGGGAACTGAAGCTTTCTTT
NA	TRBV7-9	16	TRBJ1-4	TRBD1	CASSLAQGQGYEKLFF	TGTGCCAGCAGCTTAGCGCAGGGACAGGGCTATGAAAAACTGTTTTTT
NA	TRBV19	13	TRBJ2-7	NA	CASSTLTPYEQYF	TGTGCCAGTAGTACCCTTACCCCCTACGAGCAGTACTTC
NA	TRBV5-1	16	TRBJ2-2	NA	CASSDGRATNTGELFF	TGCGCCAGCAGCGACGGGAGAGCTACGAACACCGGGGAGCTGTTTTTT
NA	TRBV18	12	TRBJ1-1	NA	CASSGSNTEAFF	TGTGCCAGCTCAGGGTCGAACACTGAAGCTTTCTTT
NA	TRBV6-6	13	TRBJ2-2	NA	CASGGANTGELFF	TGTGCCAGCGGGGGGGCCAACACCGGGGAGCTGTTTTTT
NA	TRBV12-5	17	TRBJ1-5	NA	CASGLIGQINSNQPQHF	TGTGCTAGTGGTTTGATAGGACAGATCAATAGCAATCAGCCCCAGCATTTT
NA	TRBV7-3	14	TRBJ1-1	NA	CASSLEGENTEAFF	TGTGCCAGCAGCTTAGAAGGGGAGAACACTGAAGCTTTCTTT
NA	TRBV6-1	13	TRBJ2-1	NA	CASSPGPRLEQFF	TGTGCCAGCAGTCCGGGACCCCGGCTTGAGCAGTTCTTC
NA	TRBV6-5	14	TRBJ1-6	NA	CASKTGFSNSPLHF	TGTGCCAGCAAAACAGGGTTTTCTAATTCACCCCTCCACTTT
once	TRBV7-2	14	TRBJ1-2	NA	CASSYRGREDGYTF	TGTGCCAGCAGTTATCGGGGCAGGGAAGATGGCTACACCTTC
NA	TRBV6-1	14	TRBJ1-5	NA	CAITDGPSNQPQHF	TGTGCCATCACGGACGGTCCCAGCAATCAGCCCCAGCATTTT
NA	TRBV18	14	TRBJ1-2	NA	CASSPSGGLGGYTF	TGTGCCAGCTCACCATCCGGAGGTTTGGGCGGCTACACCTTC
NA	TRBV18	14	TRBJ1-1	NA	CASSALDSYTEAFF	TGTGCCAGCTCAGCACTTGACAGTTACACTGAAGCTTTCTTT
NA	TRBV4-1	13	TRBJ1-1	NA	CASSRGWNTEAFF	TGCGCCAGCAGCCGGGGGTGGAACACTGAAGCTTTCTTT
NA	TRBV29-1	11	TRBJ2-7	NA	CSVWQNYEQYF	TGCAGCGTTTGGCAGAACTACGAGCAGTACTTC